Shown below are 23 T cell receptor beta chains from a single sample sequenced in a study of T cells after yellow fever vaccination. TCRdb re-called the 5' RACE reads with MiXCR, one entry per CDR3 protein. The sample has about 340,000 distinct CDR3 sequences, 9.5% to 15% seen once; the top ten hold 3.2%. Sequenced material: CD4+ T cells sorted from PBMCs, taken 15 days after the yellow fever booster vaccination. These TCRs come from a man aged 18 to 30 who received the YFV17D yellow fever vaccine.

This clonotype has a handful of counts. This chain links TRBV6-2 or TRBV6-3 with TRBJ2-5; 8 nucleotides align to TRBD1. Germline trimming cut 6 bases from V and 4 bases from J; bases unmatched to any gene: 7. The CDR3 is 14 residues long. Germline loops: CDR1 MNHEY, CDR2 SVGEGT. CDR3 nucleotides: TGTGCCAGCAGGCCTCAGGGGGCCACAGAGACCCAGTACTTC. Amino acids: CASRPQGATETQYF.

The gene calls are TRBV6-2 or TRBV6-3 and TRBJ1-1, with D hard to call. Germline V gives CDR1 MNHEY, CDR2 SVGEGT. This CDR3 comprises 15 residues. V was cut by 0 bases and J by 6 bases, with 14 bases left in between. The CDR3 sequence: CASSYSTHQIPEAFF. In DNA form, the CDR3 reads TGTGCCAGCAGTTACTCGACTCACCAGATCCCTGAAGCTTTCTTT.

The gene calls are TRBV3-1 and TRBJ1-4, with unresolved D. The CDR3 extends over 15 amino acids. Looked up from germline, CDR1 is LGHDT and CDR2 is YNNKEL (reference sequence). V dropped 4 bases and J dropped 4 bases, with 13 bases sitting between them. CDR3 in amino acids: CASSRGRSRNEKLFF. CDR3 DNA sequence: TGTGCCAGCAGCCGTGGGAGAAGCCGTAATGAAAAACTGTTTTTT.

This clonotype appeared a few times. The V gene is TRBV5-1, the J gene TRBJ2-3, with 9 bases that match TRBD2. The CDR3 length is 15 residues. Germline lookup yields CDR1 SGHRS and CDR2 YFSETQ. V gave up 6 bases and J gave up 0 bases; unmatched junction bases: 5. The CDR3 loop is CASNSGGTSTDTQYF. The DNA of the CDR3 is TGCGCCAGCAATAGCGGGGGAACTAGCACAGATACGCAGTATTTT.

This clonotype appeared a few times. This rearrangement joins TRBV4-3 to TRBJ1-2, with D perhaps matching TRBD1 (5 bases). CDR1 is LGHNA, CDR2 YSLEER, per germline. The V end was cut by 1 base, the J end by 4 bases, with 13 bases between. The length of the CDR3 is 15 residues. The CDR3 nucleotides are TGCGCCAGCAGCCAAGCTGCGGGGGGTTCCTATGGCTACACCTTC. It translates to CASSQAAGGSYGYTF.

This clonotype was found a few times. The chain links TRBV7-2 to TRBJ1-2; D remains ambiguous. CDR3 length equals 11 residues. Germline CDR1 SGHTA, CDR2 FQGNSA. Trimming left V 2 bases short and J 8 bases short, with 6 bases between. For the CDR3, the DNA is TGTGCCAGCAGCTTATTTGGCGGCTACACCTTC. Translated, it gives CASSLFGGYTF.

This chain connects TRBV6-1 to TRBJ2-6; D remains unclear. CDR1 is MNHNS, CDR2 SASEGT, per germline. V was pared by 5 bases and J by 0 bases, with 8 bases between. The CDR3 runs 15 residues. The DNA for the CDR3 is TGTGCCAGCAGTCGAGCCCACTCTGGGGCCAACGTCCTGACTTTC. Its protein is CASSRAHSGANVLTF.

The chain recombines TRBV11-2 with TRBJ2-5; either TRBD1 or TRBD2 may fit D (6 bases each). V gave up 2 bases and J gave up 5 bases, with 15 bases separating them. Germline-derived CDR1 and CDR2 are SGHAT and FQNNGV. The CDR3 totals 15 residues. The CDR3 DNA reads as TGTGCCAGCAGCTTATTACCCGGGGGCTTGGAGACCCAGTACTTC. Protein product: CASSLLPGGLETQYF.

This clonotype was found a few times. The genes are TRBV5-1 and TRBJ2-7; maybe TRBD2 (6 bases). From germline, CDR1 is SGHRS and CDR2 YFSETQ. The V gene lost 0 bases and the J gene lost 4 bases, with 14 bases spanning the gap. The CDR3 runs 15 residues. CDR3 in amino acids: CASSLETGESYEQYF. Written as DNA, the CDR3 is TGCGCCAGCAGCTTGGAGACGGGGGAGTCGTACGAGCAGTACTTC.

CDR3 amino acids: CASSPDRWGDTEAFF. The CDR3 bases are TGCGCCAGCAGCCCGGACAGGTGGGGCGACACTGAAGCTTTCTTT. The rearrangement joins TRBV5-1 to TRBJ1-1; 7 bases are a match to TRBD1. The CDR3 consists of 15 residues. V was pared by 4 bases and J by 3 bases, with 9 bases of the junction left unmatched. Germline CDR1 is SGHRS and CDR2 is YFSETQ.

This clonotype was counted many times. The chain has TRBV5-1 and TRBJ2-7; D is perhaps TRBD1 (5 bases). Per the germline V gene, CDR1 is SGHRS and CDR2 is YFSETQ. The CDR3 covers 14 residues. V was trimmed by 4 bases and J by 0 bases, leaving 11 bases between them. Here the CDR3 DNA reads TGCGCCAGCAGCATCCGACAGACCTCCTACGAGCAGTACTTC. This translates into CASSIRQTSYEQYF. Together with reference TRBV5-1 and TRBJ2-7, the CDR3 gives the full variable domain: KAGVTQTPRYLIKTRGQQVTLSCSPISGHRSVSWYQQTPGQGLQFLFEYFSETQRNKGNFPGRFSGRQFSNSRSEMNVSTLELGDSALYLCASSIRQTSYEQYFGPGTRLTVT.

This clonotype has more than one count but fewer than ten. CDR3 nucleotide sequence: TGTGCCAGCAGCACCGGGACCGACTCCTGGGAGTACTTC. As protein: CASSTGTDSWEYF. The rearrangement links TRBV12-3 or TRBV12-4 to TRBJ2-7; D could derive from TRBD1 or TRBD2 (5 bases each). With 6 bases removed from V and 11 bases from J, the gap between germline ends came to 20 bases. The CDR3 runs 13 residues.

This clonotype was recorded a few times. V usage is TRBV3-1 and J usage is TRBJ1-1; no definite D call. V lost 7 bases, J lost 1 base, and 10 bases lay in between. The CDR3 runs to 13 residues. Per the germline V gene, CDR1 is LGHDT and CDR2 is YNNKEL (reference sequence). The CDR3 loop reads CASTHSPNTEAFF. CDR3 coding DNA: TGTGCCAGCACCCACAGCCCGAACACTGAAGCTTTCTTT.

The chain joins TRBV7-8 to TRBJ1-6; no clear D gene. Deletions cut 5 bases from V and 8 bases from J, with 10 bases between. The CDR3 consists of 13 residues. Germline CDR1 is SGHVS and CDR2 is FQNEAQ. The CDR3 DNA reads TGTGCCAGCAGCCCTAAATGGGATTCACCCCTCCACTTT. Protein sequence: CASSPKWDSPLHF.

This clonotype occurred a few times. The rearrangement links TRBV7-3 to TRBJ2-3; D perhaps matches TRBD1 (6 bases). The CDR3 totals 13 residues. The germline V gene has CDR1 SGHTA and CDR2 FQGTGA. The ends were cut back, 5 bases at V and 5 bases at J, with 11 bases in the middle. The CDR3, as DNA: TGTGCCAGCAGCCCGGGACAACTAGATACGCAGTATTTT. It specifies CASSPGQLDTQYF.

The chain couples TRBV6-4 to TRBJ1-1; a weak D match, TRBD1 (6 bases). V was cut by 4 bases and J by 8 bases, with 11 bases left in between. Germline V gives CDR1 MRHNA, CDR2 SNTAGT. The CDR3 has 12 residues. The CDR3 DNA sequence: TGTGCCAGCAGTGTTAAGGGGGACGAAGCTTTCTTT. Protein sequence: CASSVKGDEAFF.

This clonotype was seen a few times. V usage is TRBV12-3 or TRBV12-4 and J usage is TRBJ2-1; D might be TRBD2 (5 bases). CDR3 length equals 15 residues. V shed 6 bases and J shed 0 bases, with 12 bases lying between them. The CDR3 sequence is CASRLGRSSYNEQFF. The CDR3 nucleotides read TGTGCCAGCAGACTAGGCCGGAGCTCCTACAATGAGCAGTTCTTC.

Only a few counts were recorded for this clonotype. The chain joins TRBV4-2 to TRBJ2-2, with 7 bases matching TRBD2. Germline V gene data show CDR1 as LGHNA and CDR2 as YNFKEQ. The CDR3 extends over 15 amino acids. Trimming at V came to 1 base and at J to 1 base, leaving 0 bases not matched to a gene. CDR3 residues: CASSQGGGNTGELFF. The CDR3 DNA follows: TGTGCCAGCAGCCAAGGCGGGGGGAACACCGGGGAGCTGTTTTTT.

This clonotype was detected ten times or more. The chain combines TRBV3-2 with TRBJ1-1. TRBV3-2 is given as a pseudogene. CDR3 size: 16 residues. The CDR3 region has the DNA TGTGCCAGCAGCCAAGACGGGGGGGCCATGAACACTGAAGCTTTCTTT. The encoded protein is CASSQDGGAMNTEAFF.

The chain carries TRBV5-1 and TRBJ2-6; weak D call: TRBD1 (6 bases). Germline CDR1 and CDR2: SGHRS and YFSETQ. V dropped 3 bases and J dropped 0 bases, with 13 bases sitting between them. The CDR3 loop spans 17 amino acids. The CDR3, as DNA: TGCGCCAGCAGCTCGACAGGAGTGACCTCTGGGGCCAACGTCCTGACTTTC. This sequence encodes CASSSTGVTSGANVLTF.

This clonotype appeared a few times. The chain links TRBV27 to TRBJ1-6, with D unclear. Trimming shortened V by 6 bases and J by 0 bases, and 12 bases separated the two germline ends. The CDR3 runs to 16 residues. The germline CDR1 and CDR2 sequences are MNHEY and SMNVEV (reference sequence). The CDR3 here is CASSLTISSYNSPLHF. The CDR3 nucleotides read TGTGCCAGCAGCCTAACAATAAGCTCCTATAATTCACCCCTCCACTTT.

This clonotype was observed a handful of times. In DNA, the CDR3 is TGCAGCGGGGGGGGACGGATGAACACTGAAGCTTTCTTT. The encoded protein is CSGGGRMNTEAFF. The gene calls are TRBV29-1 and TRBJ1-1; TRBD1 might be the D (5 bases). Germline values: CDR1 SQVTM, CDR2 ANQGSEA. The CDR3 loop spans 13 amino acids. V was shortened by 7 bases and J by 0 bases, with 12 bases between the two germline ends. The complete variable domain, with remaining parts taken from reference TRBV29-1 and TRBJ1-1, reads SAVISQKPSRDICQRGTSLTIQCQVDSQVTMMFWYRQQPGQSLTLIATANQGSEATYESGFVIDKFPISRPNLTFSTLTVSNMSPEDSSIYLCSGGGRMNTEAFFGQGTRLTVV.

This clonotype was recorded a few times. The chain joins TRBV20-1 to TRBJ2-7; no clear D. In germline, CDR1 is DFQATT, CDR2 SNEGSKA (reference sequence). V gave up 4 bases and J gave up 2 bases, with 9 bases separating them. The CDR3 consists of 12 residues. In DNA form, the CDR3 reads TGCAGTGCTAATCGGGCAACCTACGAGCAGTACTTC. This encodes CSANRATYEQYF.